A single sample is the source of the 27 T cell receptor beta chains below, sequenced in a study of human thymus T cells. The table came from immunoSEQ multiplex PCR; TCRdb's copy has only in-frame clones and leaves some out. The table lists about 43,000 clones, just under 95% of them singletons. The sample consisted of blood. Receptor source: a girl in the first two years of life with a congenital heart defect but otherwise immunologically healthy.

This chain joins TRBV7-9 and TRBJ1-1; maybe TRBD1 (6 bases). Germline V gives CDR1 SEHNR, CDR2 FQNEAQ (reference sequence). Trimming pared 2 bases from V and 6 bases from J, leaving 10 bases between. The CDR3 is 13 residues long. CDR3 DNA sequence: TGTGCCAGCAGCTTAAAGGGGGGGTCTGAAGCTTTCTTT. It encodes CASSLKGGSEAFF.

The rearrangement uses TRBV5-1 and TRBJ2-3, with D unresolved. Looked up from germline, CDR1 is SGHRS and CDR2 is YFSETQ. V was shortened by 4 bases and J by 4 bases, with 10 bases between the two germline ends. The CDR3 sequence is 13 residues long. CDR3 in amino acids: CASSPPLPDTQYF. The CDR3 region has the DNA TGCGCCAGCAGCCCCCCCCTCCCAGATACGCAGTATTTT.

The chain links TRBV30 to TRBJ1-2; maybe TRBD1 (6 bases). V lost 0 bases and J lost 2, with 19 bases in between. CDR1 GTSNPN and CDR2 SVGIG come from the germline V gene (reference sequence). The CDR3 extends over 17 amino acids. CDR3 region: CAWSVGTGSPGNYGYTF. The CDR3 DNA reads TGTGCCTGGAGTGTCGGTACAGGGTCCCCTGGGAACTATGGCTACACCTTC.

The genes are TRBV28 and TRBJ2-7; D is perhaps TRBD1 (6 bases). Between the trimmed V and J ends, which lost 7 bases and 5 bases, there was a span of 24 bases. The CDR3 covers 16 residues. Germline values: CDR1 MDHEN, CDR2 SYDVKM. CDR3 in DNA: TGTGCCAGCATAGGCCATACTACAGGGTCGTGGAACGAGCAGTACTTC. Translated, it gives CASIGHTTGSWNEQYF.

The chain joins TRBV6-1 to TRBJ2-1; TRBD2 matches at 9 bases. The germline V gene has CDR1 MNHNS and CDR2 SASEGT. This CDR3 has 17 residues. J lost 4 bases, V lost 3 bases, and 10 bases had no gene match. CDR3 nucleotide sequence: TGTGCCAGCAGTGACGGTCTAGCGGGATTGTATTACAATGAGCAGTTCTTC. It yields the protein CASSDGLAGLYYNEQFF.

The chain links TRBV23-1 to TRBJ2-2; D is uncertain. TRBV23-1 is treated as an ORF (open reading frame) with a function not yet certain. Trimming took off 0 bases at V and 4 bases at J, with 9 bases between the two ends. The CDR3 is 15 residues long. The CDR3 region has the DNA TGCGCCAGCAGTCAATCGGATTACGGCACCGGGGAGCTGTTTTTT. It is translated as CASSQSDYGTGELFF.

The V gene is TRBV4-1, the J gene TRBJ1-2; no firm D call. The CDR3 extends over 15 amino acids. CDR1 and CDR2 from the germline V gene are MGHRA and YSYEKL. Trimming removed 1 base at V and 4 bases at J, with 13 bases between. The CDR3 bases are TGCGCCAGCAGCCAAGTGGCAGGCGACCGCTATGGCTACACCTTC. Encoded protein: CASSQVAGDRYGYTF.

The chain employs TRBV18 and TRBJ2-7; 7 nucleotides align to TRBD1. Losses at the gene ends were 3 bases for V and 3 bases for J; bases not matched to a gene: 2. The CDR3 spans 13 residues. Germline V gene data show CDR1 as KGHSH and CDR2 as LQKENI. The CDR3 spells CASSPGTDYEQYF. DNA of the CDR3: TGTGCCAGCTCACCTGGGACAGACTACGAGCAGTACTTC.

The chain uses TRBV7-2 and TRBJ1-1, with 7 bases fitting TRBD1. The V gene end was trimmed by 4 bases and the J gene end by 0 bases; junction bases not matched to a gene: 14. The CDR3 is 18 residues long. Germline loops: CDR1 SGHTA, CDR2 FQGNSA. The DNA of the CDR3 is TGTGCCAGCAGCTCGCACGACGACAGGGTGGGAATGAACACTGAAGCTTTCTTT. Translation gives CASSSHDDRVGMNTEAFF.

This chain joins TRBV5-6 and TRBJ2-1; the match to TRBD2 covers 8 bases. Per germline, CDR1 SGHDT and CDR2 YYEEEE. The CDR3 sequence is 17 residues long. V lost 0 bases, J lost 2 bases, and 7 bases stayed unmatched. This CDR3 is CASSLVRSGSPYNEQFF. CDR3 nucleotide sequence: TGTGCCAGCAGCTTGGTAAGGAGCGGGAGCCCCTACAATGAGCAGTTCTTC.

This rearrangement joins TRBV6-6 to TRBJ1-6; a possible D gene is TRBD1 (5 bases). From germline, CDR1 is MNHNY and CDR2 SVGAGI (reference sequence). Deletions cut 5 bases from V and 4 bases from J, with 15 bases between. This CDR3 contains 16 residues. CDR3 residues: CASSPDGTPYNSPLHF. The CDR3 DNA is TGTGCCAGCAGTCCCGATGGGACGCCTTATAATTCACCCCTCCACTTT.

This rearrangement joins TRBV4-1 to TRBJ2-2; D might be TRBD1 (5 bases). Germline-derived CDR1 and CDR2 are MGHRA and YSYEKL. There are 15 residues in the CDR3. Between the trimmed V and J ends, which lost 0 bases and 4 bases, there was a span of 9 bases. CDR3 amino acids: CASSQDRVSTGELFF. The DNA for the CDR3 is TGCGCCAGCAGCCAAGACAGGGTTAGCACCGGGGAGCTGTTTTTT.

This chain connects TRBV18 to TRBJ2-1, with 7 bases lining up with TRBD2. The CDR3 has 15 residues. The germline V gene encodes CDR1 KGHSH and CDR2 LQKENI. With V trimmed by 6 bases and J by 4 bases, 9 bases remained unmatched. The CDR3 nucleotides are TGTGCCAGCTCCACACTAAGCGGGGAATACAATGAGCAGTTCTTC. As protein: CASSTLSGEYNEQFF.

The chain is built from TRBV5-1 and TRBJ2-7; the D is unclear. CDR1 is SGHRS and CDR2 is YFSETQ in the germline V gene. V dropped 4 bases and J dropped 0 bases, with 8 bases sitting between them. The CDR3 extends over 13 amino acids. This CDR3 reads CASSGVNSYEQYF. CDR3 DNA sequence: TGCGCCAGCAGCGGGGTAAACTCCTACGAGCAGTACTTC.

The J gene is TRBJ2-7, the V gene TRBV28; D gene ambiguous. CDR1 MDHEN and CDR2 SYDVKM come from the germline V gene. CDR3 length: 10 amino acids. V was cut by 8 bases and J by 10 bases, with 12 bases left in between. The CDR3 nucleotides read TGTGCCAGCGGCCTGCTCCCCCAGTACTTC. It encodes CASGLLPQYF.

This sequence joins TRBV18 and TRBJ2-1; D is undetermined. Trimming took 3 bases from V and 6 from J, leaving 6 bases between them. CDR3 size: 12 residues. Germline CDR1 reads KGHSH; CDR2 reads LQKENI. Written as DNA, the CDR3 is TGTGCCAGCTCACCGGTAGCCAATGAGCAGTTCTTC. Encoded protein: CASSPVANEQFF.

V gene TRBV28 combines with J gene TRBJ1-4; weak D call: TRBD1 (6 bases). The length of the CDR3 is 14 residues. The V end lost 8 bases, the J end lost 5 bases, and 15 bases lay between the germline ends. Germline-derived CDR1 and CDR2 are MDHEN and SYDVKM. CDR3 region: CASRSGASNEKLFF. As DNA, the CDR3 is TGTGCCAGCCGCTCAGGGGCTTCCAATGAAAAACTGTTTTTT. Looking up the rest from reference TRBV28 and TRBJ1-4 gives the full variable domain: DVKVTQSSRYLVKRTGEKVFLECVQDMDHENMFWYRQDPGLGLRLIYFSYDVKMKEKGDIPEGYSVSREKKERFSLILESASTNQTSMYLCASRSGASNEKLFFGSGTQLSVL.

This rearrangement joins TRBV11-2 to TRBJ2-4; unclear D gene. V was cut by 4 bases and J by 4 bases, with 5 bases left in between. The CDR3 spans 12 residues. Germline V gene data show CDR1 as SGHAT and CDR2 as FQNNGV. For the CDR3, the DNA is TGTGCCAGCAGCTCCCAGAAAAACATTCAGTACTTC. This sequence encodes CASSSQKNIQYF.

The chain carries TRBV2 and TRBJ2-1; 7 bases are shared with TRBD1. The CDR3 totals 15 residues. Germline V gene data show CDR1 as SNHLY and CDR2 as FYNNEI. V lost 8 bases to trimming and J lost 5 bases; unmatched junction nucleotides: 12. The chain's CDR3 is CASCNTGDCDNEQFF. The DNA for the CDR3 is TGTGCCAGCTGCAACACAGGGGATTGCGACAATGAGCAGTTCTTC.

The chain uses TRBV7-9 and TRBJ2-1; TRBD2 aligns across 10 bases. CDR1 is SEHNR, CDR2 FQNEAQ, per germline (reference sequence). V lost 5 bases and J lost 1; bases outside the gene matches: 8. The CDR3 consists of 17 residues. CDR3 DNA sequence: TGTGCCAGCAGCCCCCTCCCAGCGGGAGGGTCCTACAATGAGCAGTTCTTC. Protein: CASSPLPAGGSYNEQFF. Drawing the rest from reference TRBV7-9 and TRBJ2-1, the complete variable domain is DTGVSQNPRHKITKRGQNVTFRCDPISEHNRLYWYRQTLGQGPEFLTYFQNEAQLEKSRLLSDRFSAERPKGSFSTLEIQRTEQGDSAMYLCASSPLPAGGSYNEQFFGPGTRLTVL.

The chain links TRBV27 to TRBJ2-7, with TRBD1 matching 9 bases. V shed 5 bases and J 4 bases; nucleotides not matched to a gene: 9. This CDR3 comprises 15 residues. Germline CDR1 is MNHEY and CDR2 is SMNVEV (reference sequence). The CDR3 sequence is CASSPLRDRGYEQYF. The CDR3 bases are TGTGCCAGCAGTCCTCTTCGAGACAGGGGGTACGAGCAGTACTTC.

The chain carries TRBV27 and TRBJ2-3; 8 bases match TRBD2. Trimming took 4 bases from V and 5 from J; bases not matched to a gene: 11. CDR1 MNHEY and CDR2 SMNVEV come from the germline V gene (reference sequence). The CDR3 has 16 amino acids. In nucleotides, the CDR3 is TGTGCCAGCAGTTCCCTACTAGCGGAGGGGGGAGATACGCAGTATTTT. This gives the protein CASSSLLAEGGDTQYF.

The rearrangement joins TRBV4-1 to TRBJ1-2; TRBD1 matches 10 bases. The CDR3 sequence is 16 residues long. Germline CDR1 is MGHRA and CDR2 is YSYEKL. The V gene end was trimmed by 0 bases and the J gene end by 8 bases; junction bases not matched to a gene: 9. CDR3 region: CASSQDPGQGIRGYTF. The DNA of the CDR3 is TGCGCCAGCAGCCAAGATCCGGGACAGGGGATTCGGGGCTACACCTTC.

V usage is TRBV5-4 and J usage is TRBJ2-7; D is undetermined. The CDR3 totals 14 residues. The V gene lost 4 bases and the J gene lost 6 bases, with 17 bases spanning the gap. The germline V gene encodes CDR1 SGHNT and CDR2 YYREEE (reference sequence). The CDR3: CASSRGPPAGEQYF. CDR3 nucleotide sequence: TGTGCCAGCAGCCGCGGACCCCCCGCCGGCGAGCAGTACTTC. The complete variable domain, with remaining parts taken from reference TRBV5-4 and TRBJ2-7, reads ETGVTQSPTHLIKTRGQQVTLRCSSQSGHNTVSWYQQALGQGPQFIFQYYREEENGRGNFPPRFSGLQFPNYSSELNVNALELDDSALYLCASSRGPPAGEQYFGPGTRLTVT.

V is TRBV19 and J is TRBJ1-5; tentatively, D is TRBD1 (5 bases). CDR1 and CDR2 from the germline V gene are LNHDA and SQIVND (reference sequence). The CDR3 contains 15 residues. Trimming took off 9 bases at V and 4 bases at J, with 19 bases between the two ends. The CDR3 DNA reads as TGTGCCAGCAGGTCAAAGGGTGGGGCTAATCAGCCCCAGCATTTT. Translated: CASRSKGGANQPQHF.

CDR3 region: CASSQIAGREQFF. CDR3 nucleotide sequence: TGCGCCAGCAGCCAAATAGCGGGCCGTGAGCAGTTCTTC. The rearrangement joins TRBV4-1 to TRBJ2-1; TRBD2 matches at 7 bases. Per germline, CDR1 MGHRA and CDR2 YSYEKL. The trim removed 2 bases at V and 9 bases at J, leaving 4 bases unmatched. The CDR3 sequence is 13 residues long.

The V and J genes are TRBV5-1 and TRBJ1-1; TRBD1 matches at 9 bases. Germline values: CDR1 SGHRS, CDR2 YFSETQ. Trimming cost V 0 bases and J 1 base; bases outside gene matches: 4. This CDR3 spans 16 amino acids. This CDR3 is CASSLGQGGGNTEAFF. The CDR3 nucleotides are TGCGCCAGCAGCTTGGGACAGGGGGGAGGGAACACTGAAGCTTTCTTT.